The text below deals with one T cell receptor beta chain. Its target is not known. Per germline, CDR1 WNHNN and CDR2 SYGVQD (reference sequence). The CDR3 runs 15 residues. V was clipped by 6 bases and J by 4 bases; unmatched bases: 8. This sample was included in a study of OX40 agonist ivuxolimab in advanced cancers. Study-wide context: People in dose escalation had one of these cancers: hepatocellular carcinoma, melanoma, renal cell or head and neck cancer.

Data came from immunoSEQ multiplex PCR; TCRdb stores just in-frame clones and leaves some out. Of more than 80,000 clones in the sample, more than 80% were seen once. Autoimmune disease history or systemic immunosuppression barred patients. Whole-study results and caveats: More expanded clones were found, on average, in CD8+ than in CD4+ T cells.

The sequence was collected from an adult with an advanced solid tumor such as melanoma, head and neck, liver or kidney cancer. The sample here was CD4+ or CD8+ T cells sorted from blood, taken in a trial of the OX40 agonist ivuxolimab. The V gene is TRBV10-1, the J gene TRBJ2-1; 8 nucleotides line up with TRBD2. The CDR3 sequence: CASSKTSDDYNEQFF. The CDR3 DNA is TGCGCCAGCAGCAAGACTAGCGATGATTACAATGAGCAGTTCTTC.